The T cell receptor beta chain under discussion was sequenced for a study of CD8+CD57+ T cells in acquired aplastic anemia. Template material for TCR beta VDJ and CDR3 profiling consisted of genomic DNA. TCRdb itself ran the reads through MiXCR, one entry per CDR3 protein. Altogether 150,000 to 200,000 distinct CDR3 sequences are present, roughly half being singletons, with the ten largest covering roughly 3%. This clonotype was detected only once. What was sequenced was sorted CD4+, CD8+, or CD8+CD57+ T cells (not recorded which) from PBMCs. The TCR comes from a human donor in good health.

The CDR3 region has the DNA TGTGCCACGGTAACCGGGACAGGACACACTGAAGCTTTCTTT. This codes for CATVTGTGHTEAFF. The chain has TRBV2 and TRBJ1-1; 8 bases are shared with TRBD1. Germline V lookup: CDR1 SNHLY, CDR2 FYNNEI. V shed 10 bases and J 3 bases; nucleotides not matched to a gene: 10. The CDR3 is 14 amino acids.